The next 12 T cell receptor beta chains were all read from a single sample in a study of blood T cell dynamics during melanoma immunotherapy. TCRdb's table, derived via immunoSEQ multiplex PCR, lists solely in-frame clones and lacks some. The sample yields roughly 14,000 clones, more than 70% seen once. Time point given: pre-treatment baseline. Sequenced material: blood, taken from a patient treated with checkpoint blockade. Source of these receptors: a human donor with melanoma.

The chain employs TRBV10-2 and TRBJ2-7, with 9 nucleotides matching TRBD1. Unmatched junction bases numbered 7, after V lost 6 bases and J lost 1 base. Germline CDR1 and CDR2: WSHSY and SAAADI. There are 15 residues in the CDR3. DNA for the CDR3: TGCGCCAGCAGAACCGGGACAGGGCTATCCTACGAGCAGTACTTC. Translation: CASRTGTGLSYEQYF.

The chain employs TRBV30 and TRBJ1-4, with TRBD1 matching 9 bases. In germline, CDR1 is GTSNPN, CDR2 SVGIG (reference sequence). Unmatched junction bases numbered 5, after V lost 2 bases and J lost 7 bases. The CDR3 runs to 14 residues. The CDR3 DNA sequence: TGTGCCTGGAGTACACAGGGGGCCGGTGAAAAACTGTTTTTT. Translated: CAWSTQGAGEKLFF. Variable domain in full (rest from reference TRBV30 and TRBJ1-4): SQTIHQWPATLVQPVGSPLSLECTVEGTSNPNLYWYRQAAGRGLQLLFYSVGIGQISSEVPQNLSASRPQDRQFILSSKKLLLSDSGFYLCAWSTQGAGEKLFFGSGTQLSVL.

The chain combines TRBV28 with TRBJ1-2, with a possible D match to TRBD1 (5 bases). V was trimmed by 1 base and J by 8 bases, leaving 11 bases between them. This CDR3 contains 13 residues. Germline V gene lookup returns CDR1 MDHEN and CDR2 SYDVKM. DNA of the CDR3: TGTGCCAGCAGTTTATCAACCGGGACCGGCTACACCTTC. It yields the protein CASSLSTGTGYTF.

This sequence joins TRBV5-1 and TRBJ1-2; D unresolved. Germline CDR1 is SGHRS and CDR2 is YFSETQ. The CDR3 sequence is 12 residues long. The germline V and J ends were trimmed by 4 bases and 5 bases, with 9 bases remaining between them. CDR3 nucleotides: TGCGCCAGCAGCCCGGCGGGATATGGCTACACCTTC. Protein: CASSPAGYGYTF.

This clone was detected only a few times. The chain is built from TRBV10-3 and TRBJ1-3; D unclear. Germline CDR1 reads ENHRY; CDR2 reads SYGVKD. This CDR3 is built from 16 residues. Deletions cut 4 bases from V and 1 base from J, with 14 bases between. CDR3 in DNA: TGTGCCATCAGTGGATCGCTTTTGGGGTCTGGAAACACCATATATTTT. Translation: CAISGSLLGSGNTIYF.

The chain carries TRBV18 and TRBJ1-4, with D tentatively TRBD1 (6 bases). The length of the CDR3 is 17 residues. Trimming cost V 3 bases and J 6 bases, with 20 bases left between them. The V gene's germline CDR1 is KGHSH and CDR2 LQKENI. The CDR3 here is CASSPPGQNIGYEKLFF. CDR3 in DNA: TGTGCCAGCTCACCTCCGGGACAAAATATTGGTTATGAAAAACTGTTTTTT.

This chain uses TRBV29-1 with TRBJ1-5; perhaps TRBD1 as D (6 bases). With 0 bases removed from V and 7 bases from J, the gap between germline ends came to 10 bases. From germline, CDR1 is SQVTM and CDR2 ANQGSEA. The CDR3 spans 13 residues. CDR3 sequence: CSVEEGGGQPQHF. CDR3 sequence (DNA): TGCAGCGTTGAAGAAGGGGGAGGGCAGCCCCAGCATTTT.

The chain links TRBV4-2 to TRBJ2-5; D is undetermined. From germline, CDR1 is LGHNA and CDR2 YNFKEQ. Trimming cost V 0 bases and J 1 base, with 9 bases left between them. This CDR3 contains 15 residues. The CDR3, as DNA: TGTGCCAGCAGCCAAGACGGTAGCACCCAAGAGACCCAGTACTTC. The encoded protein is CASSQDGSTQETQYF.

The V call is TRBV21-1, the J call TRBJ1-2; the table's D call TRBD1 went unverified against the DNA. TRBV21-1 is noted as a pseudogene. The CDR3 is 16 residues long. This CDR3 reads CASTKLMDRDCYGYTF. The CDR3 DNA reads TGTGCCAGCACCAAACTGATGGACAGGGATTGCTATGGCTACACCTTC.

The chain is built from TRBV6-6 and TRBJ2-2, with a possible D match to TRBD2 (6 bases). This CDR3 region has 15 residues. Trimming shortened V by 8 bases and J by 5 bases, and 18 bases separated the two germline ends. The V gene's germline CDR1 is MNHNY and CDR2 SVGAGI (reference sequence). CDR3: CASSFGGRGTGELFF. The CDR3 region has the DNA TGTGCCAGCTCCTTTGGGGGGAGAGGAACCGGGGAGCTGTTTTTT.

J is TRBJ1-2 and V is TRBV5-4; 8 bases agree with TRBD1. V trimming: 5 bases; J trimming: 0 bases; junction bases outside the gene matches: 9. Germline CDR1 reads SGHNT; CDR2 reads YYREEE (reference sequence). The CDR3 is made up of 16 amino acids. CDR3 loop: CASSPGGQQANYGYTF. The CDR3 DNA is TGTGCCAGCAGTCCAGGGGGCCAACAAGCTAACTATGGCTACACCTTC.

This chain links TRBV30 with TRBJ1-1; no clear D gene. This CDR3 region has 13 residues. Germline CDR1 reads GTSNPN; CDR2 reads SVGIG (reference sequence). Trimming took 4 bases from V and 0 from J, leaving 9 bases between them. CDR3 bases: TGTGCCTGGATATTAAACCTGAACACTGAAGCTTTCTTT. Translation gives CAWILNLNTEAFF.